This is a list of T cell receptor beta chains from one sample in a study of T cells in Graves' hyperthyroidism and ophthalmopathy. TCRdb analysed the multiplex PCR reads with MiXCR anew, one entry per CDR3 protein. The sample has about 520,000 distinct CDR3 sequences, around 21% seen once. Sequenced material: blood. These receptors were collected from a man younger than 35 with Graves' hyperthyroidism. CDR3s include the opening cysteine and the closing phenylalanine or tryptophan. A D gene is named only where the DNA matches it firmly. Clone size is stated in some rows and not others, as once, few, many or a class when expanded.

v_call: TRBV28
j_call: TRBJ2-7
d_call: NA
clone_size: many
cdr3_nt: TGTGCCAGCAGTCCCCGTTGGACGGACGAGCAGTACTTC
cdr3_aa: CASSPRWTDEQYF

v_call: TRBV4-1
j_call: TRBJ2-5
d_call: NA
clone_size: NA
cdr3_nt: TGCGCCAGCAGCCAAGAAGGGTCAGGGGCTATTCAGACCCAGTACTTC
cdr3_aa: CASSQEGSGAIQTQYF

v_call: TRBV18
j_call: TRBJ2-5
d_call: NA
clone_size: once
cdr3_nt: TGTGCCAGCTCACCGCAGGTGACCCTCCAAGAGACCCAGTACTTC
cdr3_aa: CASSPQVTLQETQYF

v_call: TRBV6-5
j_call: TRBJ2-5
d_call: TRBD2
clone_size: few
cdr3_nt: TGTGCCAGCAGTTACTGGAGGGAGGGAGAGACCCAGTACTTC
cdr3_aa: CASSYWREGETQYF

v_call: TRBV27
j_call: TRBJ1-2
d_call: TRBD1
clone_size: many
cdr3_nt: TGTGCCAGCAGTTGGACGGGACAGGGGTATGGCTACACCTTC
cdr3_aa: CASSWTGQGYGYTF

v_call: TRBV7-2
j_call: TRBJ2-7
d_call: NA
clone_size: NA
cdr3_nt: TGTGCCAGCAGCTTATACGGGATTTCCGGAAACGAGCAGTACTTC
cdr3_aa: CASSLYGISGNEQYF

v_call: TRBV6-5
j_call: TRBJ1-1
d_call: TRBD1
clone_size: many
cdr3_nt: TGTGCCAGCAGTATAGGGGACAGTTTGAACACTGAAGCTTTCTTT
cdr3_aa: CASSIGDSLNTEAFF

v_call: TRBV10-2
j_call: TRBJ1-5
d_call: NA
clone_size: few
cdr3_nt: TGCGCCAGCAGAGGAGGACAGACCAATCAGCCCCAGCATTTT
cdr3_aa: CASRGGQTNQPQHF

v_call: TRBV12-3/TRBV12-4
j_call: TRBJ1-1
d_call: NA
clone_size: many
cdr3_nt: TGTGCCAGCAGTTTGGTCGGTAGAGACCGAGAAGCTTTCTTT
cdr3_aa: CASSLVGRDREAFF

v_call: TRBV6-2/TRBV6-3
j_call: TRBJ1-1
d_call: NA
clone_size: NA
cdr3_nt: TGTGCCAGCAGTTACGTTCGTCAGGGAACTGAAGCTTTCTTT
cdr3_aa: CASSYVRQGTEAFF

v_call: TRBV5-1
j_call: TRBJ2-2
d_call: NA
clone_size: NA
cdr3_nt: TGTGCCATCTGCTTAGTTTGGCAGATATCGAACACCGGGGAGCTGTTTTTT
cdr3_aa: CAICLVWQISNTGELFF

v_call: TRBV9
j_call: TRBJ1-2
d_call: NA
clone_size: many
cdr3_nt: TGTGCCAGCAGCGTATATCAGGCCGCTGGTTATGGCTACACCTTC
cdr3_aa: CASSVYQAAGYGYTF

v_call: TRBV20-1
j_call: TRBJ1-2
d_call: NA
clone_size: many
cdr3_nt: TGCAGTGCTAAAGACAGCCCAGTCTATGGCTACACCTTC
cdr3_aa: CSAKDSPVYGYTF

v_call: TRBV4-2
j_call: TRBJ2-5
d_call: TRBD2
clone_size: many
cdr3_nt: TGTGCCAGCAGCCAACTGACTAGCGGGGGCCAAGAGACCCAGTACTTC
cdr3_aa: CASSQLTSGGQETQYF

v_call: TRBV5-1
j_call: TRBJ1-2
d_call: TRBD1
clone_size: once
cdr3_nt: TGCGCCAGCAGCGGGGGGGGGACAGAATCCACCAACTATGGCTACACCTTC
cdr3_aa: CASSGGGTESTNYGYTF

v_call: TRBV12-3/TRBV12-4
j_call: TRBJ2-5
d_call: NA
clone_size: many
cdr3_nt: TGTGCCAGCAGTTTCACGGAGACCCAGTACTTC
cdr3_aa: CASSFTETQYF

v_call: TRBV20-1
j_call: TRBJ1-5
d_call: NA
clone_size: many
cdr3_nt: TGCAGTGCTAGAAGGTCAGAGGGGCCCCAGCATTTT
cdr3_aa: CSARRSEGPQHF

v_call: TRBV12-3/TRBV12-4
j_call: TRBJ2-5
d_call: NA
clone_size: many
cdr3_nt: TGTGCCAGCAGCCCGCAGGGACGGGAGACCCAGTACTTC
cdr3_aa: CASSPQGRETQYF

v_call: TRBV2
j_call: TRBJ1-1
d_call: NA
clone_size: many
cdr3_nt: TGTGCCAGCAGTACCTTCGGGGGGATGAACACTGAAGCTTTCTTT
cdr3_aa: CASSTFGGMNTEAFF

v_call: TRBV11-2
j_call: TRBJ2-5
d_call: TRBD1
clone_size: many
cdr3_nt: TGTGCCAGCAGCCTACTACCCAGGGGGCAAGAGACCCAGTACTTC
cdr3_aa: CASSLLPRGQETQYF

v_call: TRBV12-3/TRBV12-4
j_call: TRBJ2-5
d_call: NA
clone_size: many
cdr3_nt: TGTGCCAGCAGGGGAGAAAGCTGGGAGACCCAGTACTTC
cdr3_aa: CASRGESWETQYF

v_call: TRBV12-3/TRBV12-4
j_call: TRBJ1-1
d_call: NA
clone_size: many
cdr3_nt: TGTGCCAGCAGTTCAAAAACGAACACTGAAGCTTTCTTT
cdr3_aa: CASSSKTNTEAFF

v_call: TRBV5-1
j_call: TRBJ1-2
d_call: NA
clone_size: NA
cdr3_nt: TGCGCCAGCAGCTTGGGCCAGAACTCCTATGGCTACACCTTC
cdr3_aa: CASSLGQNSYGYTF

v_call: TRBV20-1
j_call: TRBJ2-2
d_call: NA
clone_size: many
cdr3_nt: TGCAGTGCATTCGGCCCCCGAGCCGGGGAGCTGTTTTTT
cdr3_aa: CSAFGPRAGELFF

v_call: TRBV4-1
j_call: TRBJ1-2
d_call: NA
clone_size: NA
cdr3_nt: TGCGCCAGCAGCCAACTCACAGGAATATCCTATGGCTACACCTTC
cdr3_aa: CASSQLTGISYGYTF

v_call: TRBV5-1
j_call: TRBJ2-2
d_call: NA
clone_size: NA
cdr3_nt: TGCGCCAGCAGCTTCCGCTCCGGGGAGCTGTTTTTT
cdr3_aa: CASSFRSGELFF

v_call: TRBV12-5
j_call: TRBJ2-6
d_call: NA
clone_size: NA
cdr3_nt: TGTGCTAGTGGTTTTCCAGGATTTACTGGGGCCAACGTCCTGACTTTC
cdr3_aa: CASGFPGFTGANVLTF

v_call: TRBV2
j_call: TRBJ1-2
d_call: NA
clone_size: once
cdr3_nt: TGTGCCAGCAGCCTAAGCCGTGGAGGAGACTATGGCTACACCTTC
cdr3_aa: CASSLSRGGDYGYTF

v_call: TRBV12-3/TRBV12-4
j_call: TRBJ2-2
d_call: TRBD2
clone_size: many
cdr3_nt: TGTGCCAGCAGTTTATATTTGCTAGCGGGGGGGCCCGCCGGGGAGCTGTTTTTT
cdr3_aa: CASSLYLLAGGPAGELFF

v_call: TRBV14
j_call: TRBJ2-7
d_call: TRBD1
clone_size: many
cdr3_nt: TGTGCCAGCAGCCTGGACAGGGGGCGATCCCACGAGCAGTACTTC
cdr3_aa: CASSLDRGRSHEQYF

v_call: TRBV27
j_call: TRBJ2-7
d_call: NA
clone_size: many
cdr3_nt: TGTGCCAGCAGTTTTAAGGACTCCTCCTACGAGCAGTACTTC
cdr3_aa: CASSFKDSSYEQYF

v_call: TRBV12-3/TRBV12-4
j_call: TRBJ1-3
d_call: NA
clone_size: many
cdr3_nt: TGTGCCAGCAGTCGGGGGAGCTCTGGAAACACCATATATTTT
cdr3_aa: CASSRGSSGNTIYF

v_call: TRBV28
j_call: TRBJ1-2
d_call: TRBD1
clone_size: many
cdr3_nt: TGTGCCAGCAGTTCACAGGGGCAAGCTAACTATGGCTACACCTTC
cdr3_aa: CASSSQGQANYGYTF